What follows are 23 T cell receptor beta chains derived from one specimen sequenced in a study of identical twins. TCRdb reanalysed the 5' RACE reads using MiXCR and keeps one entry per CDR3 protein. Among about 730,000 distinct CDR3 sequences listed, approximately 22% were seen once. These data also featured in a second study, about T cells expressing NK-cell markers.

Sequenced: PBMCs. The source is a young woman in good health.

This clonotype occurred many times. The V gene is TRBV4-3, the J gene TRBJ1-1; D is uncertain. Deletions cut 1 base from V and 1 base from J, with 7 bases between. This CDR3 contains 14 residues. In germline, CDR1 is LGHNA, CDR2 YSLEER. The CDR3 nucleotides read TGCGCCAGCAGCCAAGTCTTCGGGAACACTGAAGCTTTCTTT. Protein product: CASSQVFGNTEAFF.

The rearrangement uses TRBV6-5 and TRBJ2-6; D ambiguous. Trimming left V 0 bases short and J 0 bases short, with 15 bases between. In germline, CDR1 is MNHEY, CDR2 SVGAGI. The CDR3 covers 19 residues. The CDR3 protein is CASSYSTRTSYSGANVLTF. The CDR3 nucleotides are TGTGCCAGCAGTTACTCGACACGGACGTCCTACTCTGGGGCCAACGTCCTGACTTTC.

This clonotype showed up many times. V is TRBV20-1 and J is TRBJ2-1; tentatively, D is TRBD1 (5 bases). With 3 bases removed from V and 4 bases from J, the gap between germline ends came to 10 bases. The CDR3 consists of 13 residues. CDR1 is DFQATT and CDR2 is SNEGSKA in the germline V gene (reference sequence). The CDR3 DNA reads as TGCAGTGCTAGTGCGGACATATACAATGAGCAGTTCTTC. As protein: CSASADIYNEQFF.

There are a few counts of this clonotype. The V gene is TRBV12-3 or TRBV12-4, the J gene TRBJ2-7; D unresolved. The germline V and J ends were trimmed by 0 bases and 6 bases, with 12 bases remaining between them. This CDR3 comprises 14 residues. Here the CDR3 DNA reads TGTGCCAGCAGTTTAGCGAAGTGGGCCTCCGAGCAGTACTTC. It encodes CASSLAKWASEQYF.

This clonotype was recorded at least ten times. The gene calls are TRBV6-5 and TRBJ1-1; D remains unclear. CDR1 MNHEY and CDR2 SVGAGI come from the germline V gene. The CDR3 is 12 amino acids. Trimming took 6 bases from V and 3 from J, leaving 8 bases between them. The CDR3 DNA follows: TGTGCCAGCAGCTCCTGGGACACTGAAGCTTTCTTT. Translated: CASSSWDTEAFF.

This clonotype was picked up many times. The CDR3: CAITEGFPQIEQYF. CDR3 nucleotides: TGTGCCATCACCGAAGGTTTCCCACAGATCGAGCAGTACTTC. The V call is TRBV10-3, the J call TRBJ2-7; D is unclear. The CDR3 has 14 residues. V lost 7 bases and J lost 6, with 19 bases in between. Germline loops: CDR1 ENHRY, CDR2 SYGVKD.

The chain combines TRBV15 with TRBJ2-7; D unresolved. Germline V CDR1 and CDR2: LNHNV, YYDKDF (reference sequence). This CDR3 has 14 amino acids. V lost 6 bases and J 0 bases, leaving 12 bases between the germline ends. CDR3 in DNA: TGTGCCACCAGTTCACGTTTTAGCTCCTACGAGCAGTACTTC. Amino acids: CATSSRFSSYEQYF.

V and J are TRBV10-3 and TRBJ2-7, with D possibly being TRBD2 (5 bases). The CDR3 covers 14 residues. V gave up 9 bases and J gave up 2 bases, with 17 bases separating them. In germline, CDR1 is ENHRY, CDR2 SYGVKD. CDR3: CAMAESAVTYEQYF. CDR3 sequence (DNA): TGTGCCATGGCGGAGTCAGCGGTAACCTACGAGCAGTACTTC.

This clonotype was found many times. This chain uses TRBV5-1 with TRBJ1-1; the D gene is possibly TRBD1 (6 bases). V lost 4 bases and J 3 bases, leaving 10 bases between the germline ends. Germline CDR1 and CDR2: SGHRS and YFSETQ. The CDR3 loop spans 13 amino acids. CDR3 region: CASSADSYTEAFF. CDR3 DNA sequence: TGCGCCAGCAGCGCGGACAGCTACACTGAAGCTTTCTTT.

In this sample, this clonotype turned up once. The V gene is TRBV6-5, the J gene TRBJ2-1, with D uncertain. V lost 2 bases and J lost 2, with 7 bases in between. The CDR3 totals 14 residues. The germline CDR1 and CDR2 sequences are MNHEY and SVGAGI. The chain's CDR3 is CASSYLAPYNEQFF. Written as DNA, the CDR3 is TGTGCCAGCAGTTACCTCGCCCCCTACAATGAGCAGTTCTTC.

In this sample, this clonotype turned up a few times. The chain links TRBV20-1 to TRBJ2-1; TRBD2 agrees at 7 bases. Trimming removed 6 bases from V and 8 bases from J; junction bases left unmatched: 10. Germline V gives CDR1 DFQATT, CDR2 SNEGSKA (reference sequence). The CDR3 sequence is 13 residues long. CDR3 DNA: TGCAGTGCATTGGGGGGGTTGGGGGATGAGCAGTTCTTC. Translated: CSALGGLGDEQFF.

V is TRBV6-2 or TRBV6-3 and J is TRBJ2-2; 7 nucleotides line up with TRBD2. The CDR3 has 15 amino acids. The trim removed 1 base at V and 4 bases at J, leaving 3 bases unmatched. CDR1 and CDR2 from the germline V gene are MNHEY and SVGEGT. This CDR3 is CASSYLGGGTGELFF. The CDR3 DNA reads TGTGCCAGCAGTTACTTGGGCGGGGGCACCGGGGAGCTGTTTTTT.

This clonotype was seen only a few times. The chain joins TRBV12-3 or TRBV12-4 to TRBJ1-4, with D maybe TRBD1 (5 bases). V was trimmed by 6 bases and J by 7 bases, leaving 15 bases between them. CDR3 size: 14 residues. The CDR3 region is CASSPPQGGEKLFF. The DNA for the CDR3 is TGTGCCAGCAGCCCCCCCCAGGGCGGTGAAAAACTGTTTTTT.

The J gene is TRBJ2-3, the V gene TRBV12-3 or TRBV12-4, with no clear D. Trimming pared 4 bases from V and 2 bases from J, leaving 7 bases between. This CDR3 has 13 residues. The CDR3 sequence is CASSSFFTDTQYF. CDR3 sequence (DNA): TGTGCCAGCAGTTCTTTTTTCACAGATACGCAGTATTTT.

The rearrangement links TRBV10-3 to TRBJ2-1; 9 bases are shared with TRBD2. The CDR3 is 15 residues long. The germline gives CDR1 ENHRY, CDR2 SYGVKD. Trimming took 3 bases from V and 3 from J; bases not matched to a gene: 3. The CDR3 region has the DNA TGTGCCATCAGTGACAGCGGGGGGTTCTACAATGAGCAGTTCTTC. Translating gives CAISDSGGFYNEQFF.

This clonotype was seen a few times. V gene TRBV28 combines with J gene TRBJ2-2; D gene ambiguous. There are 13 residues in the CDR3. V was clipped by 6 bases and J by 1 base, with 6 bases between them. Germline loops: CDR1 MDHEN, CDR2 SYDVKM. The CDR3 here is CASRHRNTGELFF. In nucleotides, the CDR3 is TGTGCCAGCAGACACAGGAACACCGGGGAGCTGTTTTTT.

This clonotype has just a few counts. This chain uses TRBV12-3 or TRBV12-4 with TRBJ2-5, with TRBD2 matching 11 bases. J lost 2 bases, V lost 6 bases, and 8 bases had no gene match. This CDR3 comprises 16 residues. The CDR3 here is CASRAGLADEQETQYF. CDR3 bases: TGTGCCAGCAGGGCGGGACTAGCGGACGAACAAGAGACCCAGTACTTC.

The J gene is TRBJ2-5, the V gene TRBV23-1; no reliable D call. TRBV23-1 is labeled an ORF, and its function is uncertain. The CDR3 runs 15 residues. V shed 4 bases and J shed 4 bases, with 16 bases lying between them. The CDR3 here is CASSLSTSMRETQYF. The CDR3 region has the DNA TGCGCCAGCAGTCTATCGACGAGTATGCGAGAGACCCAGTACTTC.

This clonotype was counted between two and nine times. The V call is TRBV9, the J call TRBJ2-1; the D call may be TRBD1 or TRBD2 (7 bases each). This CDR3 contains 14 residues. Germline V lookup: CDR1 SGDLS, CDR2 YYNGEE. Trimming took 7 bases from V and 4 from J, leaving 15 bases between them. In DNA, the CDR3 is TGTGCCAGCCAGGGGGGGCTTACTTACAATGAGCAGTTCTTC. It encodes CASQGGLTYNEQFF.

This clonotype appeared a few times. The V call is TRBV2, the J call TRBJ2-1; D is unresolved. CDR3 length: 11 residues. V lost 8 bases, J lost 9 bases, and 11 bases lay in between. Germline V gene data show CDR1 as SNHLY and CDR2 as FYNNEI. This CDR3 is CASPYSGEQFF. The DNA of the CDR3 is TGTGCCAGCCCTTACTCGGGTGAGCAGTTCTTC. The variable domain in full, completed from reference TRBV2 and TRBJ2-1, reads EPEVTQTPSHQVTQMGQEVILRCVPISNHLYFYWYRQILGQKVEFLVSFYNNEISEKSEIFDDQFSVERPDGSNFTLKIRSTKLEDSAMYFCASPYSGEQFFGPGTRLTVL.

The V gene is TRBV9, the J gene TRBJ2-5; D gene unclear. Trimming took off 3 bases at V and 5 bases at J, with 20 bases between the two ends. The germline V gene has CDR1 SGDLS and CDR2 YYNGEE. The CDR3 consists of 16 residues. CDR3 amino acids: CASSAGRDRALETQYF. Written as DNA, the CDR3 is TGTGCCAGCAGCGCCGGTAGAGACCGGGCCCTGGAGACCCAGTACTTC.

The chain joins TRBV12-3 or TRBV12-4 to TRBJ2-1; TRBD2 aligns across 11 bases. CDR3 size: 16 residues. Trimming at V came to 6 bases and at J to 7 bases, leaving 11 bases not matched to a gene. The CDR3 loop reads CASREAGTSGRNEQFF. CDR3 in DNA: TGTGCCAGCAGAGAAGCCGGGACTAGCGGAAGAAATGAGCAGTTCTTC.

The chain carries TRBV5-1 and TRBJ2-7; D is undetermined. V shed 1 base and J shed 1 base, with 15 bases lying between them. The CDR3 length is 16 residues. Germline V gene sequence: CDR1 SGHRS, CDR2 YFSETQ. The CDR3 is CASSLRSGTTSYEQYF. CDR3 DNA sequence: TGCGCCAGCAGCTTGAGGTCAGGCACTACTTCCTACGAGCAGTACTTC.